This TCR beta chain was sequenced during a study of blood T cells in healthy people across ages. Study conclusions and caveats: Both higher diversity and more naive CD4+ cells marked long-lived donors when set against aged donors.

The study isolated at least 7 million PBMCs from each sample. A minimum of 5.5 micrograms of total RNA was extracted per sample. The J segment lost 5 bases and the V segment lost 5 bases, leaving 12 bases of the junction unmatched. The CDR3 has 17 residues. Germline V gives CDR1 SGHTA, CDR2 FQGTGA. Primers used in a second PCR of about 6 to 11 cycles were a sample-barcoded 5' primer and a J-beta primer mix. One entry per CDR3 protein results from TCRdb running MiXCR on the 5' RACE reads. The sample yields about 800,000 distinct CDR3 sequences, around a quarter seen once. In this sample, this clonotype turned up a few times. Antigen specificity is unknown. This sample also belongs to another study, concerning T cells of mothers and their children.

This chain joins TRBV7-3 and TRBJ2-3, with 11 bases lining up with TRBD2. The sequence was collected from a boy younger than 18 in good health. The specimen was blood. The chain's CDR3 is CASSPTRLAGSRDTQYF. The CDR3 nucleotides are TGTGCCAGCAGCCCGACCCGACTAGCGGGGAGCCGAGATACGCAGTATTTT.